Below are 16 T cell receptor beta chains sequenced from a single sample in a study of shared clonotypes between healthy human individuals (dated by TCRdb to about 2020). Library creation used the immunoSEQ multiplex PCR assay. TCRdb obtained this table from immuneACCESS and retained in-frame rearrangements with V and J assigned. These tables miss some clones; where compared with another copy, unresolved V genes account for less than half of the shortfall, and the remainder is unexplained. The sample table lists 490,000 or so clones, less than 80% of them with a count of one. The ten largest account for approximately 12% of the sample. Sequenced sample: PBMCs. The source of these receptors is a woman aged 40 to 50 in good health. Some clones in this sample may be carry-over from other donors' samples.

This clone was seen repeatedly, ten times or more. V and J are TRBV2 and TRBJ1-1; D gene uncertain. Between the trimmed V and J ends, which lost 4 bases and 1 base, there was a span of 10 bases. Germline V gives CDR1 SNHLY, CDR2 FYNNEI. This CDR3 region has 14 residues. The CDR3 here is CASSVWDANTEAFF. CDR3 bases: TGTGCCAGCAGTGTCTGGGATGCGAACACTGAAGCTTTCTTT.

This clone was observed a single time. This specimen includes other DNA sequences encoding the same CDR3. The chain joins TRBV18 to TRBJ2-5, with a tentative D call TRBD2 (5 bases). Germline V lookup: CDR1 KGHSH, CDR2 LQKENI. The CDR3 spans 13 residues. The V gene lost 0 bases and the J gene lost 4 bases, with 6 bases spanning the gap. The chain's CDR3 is CASSPPAGETQYF. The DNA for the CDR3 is TGTGCCAGCTCACCACCGGCGGGAGAGACCCAGTACTTC.

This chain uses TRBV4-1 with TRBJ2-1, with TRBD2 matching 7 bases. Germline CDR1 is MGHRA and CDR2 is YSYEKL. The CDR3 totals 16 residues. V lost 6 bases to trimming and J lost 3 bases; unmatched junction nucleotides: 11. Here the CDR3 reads CASSAGRLANYNEQFF. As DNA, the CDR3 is TGCGCCAGCAGTGCCGGGAGGCTAGCTAACTACAATGAGCAGTTCTTC.

DNA of the CDR3: TGTGCCAGCAGTGACAGGTCTGGGGAGACCCAGTACTTC. Translation: CASSDRSGETQYF. The V call is TRBV27, the J call TRBJ2-5, with D perhaps matching TRBD1 (6 bases). Trimming stripped 5 bases from V and 5 bases from J, with 12 bases between. This CDR3 has 13 amino acids. Germline V lookup: CDR1 MNHEY, CDR2 SMNVEV (reference sequence).

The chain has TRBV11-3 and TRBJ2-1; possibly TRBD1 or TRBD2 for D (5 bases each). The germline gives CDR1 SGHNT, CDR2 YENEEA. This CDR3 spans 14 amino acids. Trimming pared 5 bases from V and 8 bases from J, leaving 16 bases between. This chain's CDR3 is CASSQGPVGDEQFF. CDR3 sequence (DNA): TGTGCCAGCAGCCAGGGACCCGTGGGGGATGAGCAGTTCTTC.

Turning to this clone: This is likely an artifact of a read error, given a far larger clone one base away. The CDR3 nucleotides are TGTGCCTGGGGTGTGGGTGGGGCCAACGTCCTGACTTTC. Translated: CAWGVGGANVLTF. The chain links TRBV30 to TRBJ2-6; D not resolved. The germline gives CDR1 GTSNPN, CDR2 SVGIG (reference sequence). The CDR3 extends over 13 amino acids.

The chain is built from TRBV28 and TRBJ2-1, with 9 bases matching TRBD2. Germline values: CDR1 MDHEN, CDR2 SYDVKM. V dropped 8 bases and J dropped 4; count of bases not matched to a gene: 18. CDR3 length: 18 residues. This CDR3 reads CASPPSGTGILWYNEQFF. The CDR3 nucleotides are TGTGCCAGCCCTCCTAGCGGGACTGGGATCCTCTGGTACAATGAGCAGTTCTTC.

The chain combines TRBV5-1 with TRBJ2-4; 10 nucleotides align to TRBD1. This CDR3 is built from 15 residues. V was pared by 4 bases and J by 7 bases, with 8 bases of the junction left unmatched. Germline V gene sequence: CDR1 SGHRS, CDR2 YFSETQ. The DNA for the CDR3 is TGCGCCAGCAGCCGTGCCGGGACAGGGGCCAACATTCAGTACTTC. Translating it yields CASSRAGTGANIQYF. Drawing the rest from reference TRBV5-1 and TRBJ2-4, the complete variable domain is KAGVTQTPRYLIKTRGQQVTLSCSPISGHRSVSWYQQTPGQGLQFLFEYFSETQRNKGNFPGRFSGRQFSNSRSEMNVSTLELGDSALYLCASSRAGTGANIQYFGAGTRLSVL.

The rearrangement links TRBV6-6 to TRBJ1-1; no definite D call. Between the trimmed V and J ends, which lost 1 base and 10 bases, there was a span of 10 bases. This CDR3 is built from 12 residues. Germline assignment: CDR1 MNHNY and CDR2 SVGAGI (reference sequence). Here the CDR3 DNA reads TGTGCCAGCAGTTACTTGAAGGGAGGAGCTTTCTTT. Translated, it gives CASSYLKGGAFF.

This chain's CDR3 is CASSARPQETQYF. CDR3 nucleotides: TGCGCCAGCAGCGCGAGGCCCCAAGAGACCCAGTACTTC. The V gene is TRBV5-1, the J gene TRBJ2-5; D is unresolved. V lost 4 bases and J 1 base, leaving 8 bases between the germline ends. The germline V gene encodes CDR1 SGHRS and CDR2 YFSETQ. The CDR3 has 13 residues.

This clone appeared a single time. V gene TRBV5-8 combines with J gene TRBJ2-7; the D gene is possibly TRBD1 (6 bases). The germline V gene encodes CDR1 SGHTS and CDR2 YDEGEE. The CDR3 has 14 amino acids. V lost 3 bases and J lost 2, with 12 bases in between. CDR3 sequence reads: CASSWNRETYEQYF. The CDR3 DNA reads TGTGCCAGCAGCTGGAACAGGGAGACCTACGAGCAGTACTTC.

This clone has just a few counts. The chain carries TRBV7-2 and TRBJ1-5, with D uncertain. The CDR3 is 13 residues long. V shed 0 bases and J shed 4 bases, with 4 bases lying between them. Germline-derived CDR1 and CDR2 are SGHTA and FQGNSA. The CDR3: CASSLAPNQPQHF. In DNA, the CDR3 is TGTGCCAGCAGCTTAGCCCCGAATCAGCCCCAGCATTTT.

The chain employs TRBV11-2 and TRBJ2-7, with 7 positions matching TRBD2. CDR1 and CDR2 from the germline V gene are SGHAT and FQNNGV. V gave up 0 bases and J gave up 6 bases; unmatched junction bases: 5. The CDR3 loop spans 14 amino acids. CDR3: CASSLEAGPGEQYF. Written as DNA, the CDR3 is TGTGCCAGCAGCTTAGAAGCGGGACCTGGCGAGCAGTACTTC. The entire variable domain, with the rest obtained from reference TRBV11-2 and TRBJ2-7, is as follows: EAGVAQSPRYKIIEKRQSVAFWCNPISGHATLYWYQQILGQGPKLLIQFQNNGVVDDSQLPKDRFSAERLKGVDSTLKIQPAKLEDSAVYLCASSLEAGPGEQYFGPGTRLTVT.

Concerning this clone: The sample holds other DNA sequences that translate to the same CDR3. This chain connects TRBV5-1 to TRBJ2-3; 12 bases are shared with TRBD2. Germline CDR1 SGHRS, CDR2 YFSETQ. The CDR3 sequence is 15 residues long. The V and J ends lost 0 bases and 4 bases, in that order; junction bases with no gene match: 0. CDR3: CASSLGLAGADTQYF. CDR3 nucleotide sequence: TGCGCCAGCAGCTTGGGACTAGCGGGAGCAGATACGCAGTATTTT.

CDR3 DNA sequence: TGTGCCAGCAGTCCCCCAAGGGGCTATAAACAAGAGACCCAGTACTTC. Protein: CASSPPRGYKQETQYF. The chain links TRBV25-1 to TRBJ2-5; TRBD1 might be the D (5 bases). This CDR3 spans 16 amino acids. V was pared by 5 bases and J by 2 bases, with 18 bases between. Germline V gene data show CDR1 as MGHDK and CDR2 as SYGVNS. Full variable domain (remainder filled in from reference TRBV25-1 and TRBJ2-5): EADIYQTPRYLVIGTGKKITLECSQTMGHDKMYWYQQDPGMELHLIHYSYGVNSTEKGDLSSESTVSRIRTEHFPLTLESARPSHTSQYLCASSPPRGYKQETQYFGPGTRLLVL.

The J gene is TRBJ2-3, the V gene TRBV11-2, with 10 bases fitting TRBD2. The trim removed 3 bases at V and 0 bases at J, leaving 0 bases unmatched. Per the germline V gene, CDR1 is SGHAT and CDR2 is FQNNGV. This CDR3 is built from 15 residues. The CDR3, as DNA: TGTGCCAGCAGCTTGACTAGCGGGAGCACAGATACGCAGTATTTT. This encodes CASSLTSGSTDTQYF.